A selection of T cell receptor beta chains follows, all from one sample in a study of T cells after yellow fever vaccination. A single record per CDR3 protein comes from TCRdb applying MiXCR to the 5' RACE reads. The sample shows fewer than 100,000 distinct CDR3 sequences, less than 6% of them seen only once. The sample here was CD8+ T cells sorted from PBMCs, taken 10 days after the yellow fever booster vaccination. Source of these receptors: a man between 18 and 29 years old who received the YFV17D yellow fever vaccine. CDR3s leave out the opening cysteine and the closing phenylalanine or tryptophan.

j_gene	v_gene	CDR3aa
TRBJ2-3	TRBV7-2	ASSPLDGPSPDTQY
TRBJ2-3	TRBV5-1	ASSLANGGASTDTQY
TRBJ1-1	TRBV20-1	SARDEQGMNTEAF
TRBJ2-3	TRBV7-9	ASSDETSGRGDTQY
TRBJ1-2	TRBV3-1	ASSQGERGLWIYGYT
TRBJ2-2	TRBV6-2/TRBV6-3	ASSWANANTGELF
TRBJ2-1	TRBV5-4	ASSLPDEQF
TRBJ1-1	TRBV7-3	ASSSMDKNTEAF
TRBJ1-5	TRBV6-2/TRBV6-3	ASSRTGEPQPQH
TRBJ1-4	TRBV4-3	ASSRTGQRGQEKLF
TRBJ1-5	TRBV6-1	ASKAGYQPQH
TRBJ1-2	TRBV27	ASSLSDGYGYT
TRBJ2-3	TRBV28	ASSLAGGHTDTQY
TRBJ2-1	TRBV7-2	ASSLVVGELYNEQF
TRBJ2-3	TRBV5-6	ASSLEQGGQDTQY